This T cell receptor beta chain was identified in a study of cytomegalovirus exposure and HLA in healthy donors. Trimming cost V 5 bases and J 1 base, with 18 bases left between them. CDR3 length: 16 residues. Per the germline V gene, CDR1 is MGHDK and CDR2 is SYGVNS. The study ran its PCR with 60 Vbeta and 13 Jbeta primers. In the authors' workflow: Some 9.9 million shared chains were among around 80 million unique TCR beta chains counted in a later analysis. TCRdb keeps only in-frame clones here, not all; method: immunoSEQ multiplex PCR. The V and J calls and clone size come from that table; D and trimming were worked out from the DNA. This table holds 200,000 or so clones, 60% to 80% found once.

The specimen was PBMCs. The TCR was taken from a woman aged 25-40 years in good health and CMV-seropositive. V and J are TRBV25-1 and TRBJ2-7; maybe TRBD1 (6 bases). CDR3 protein: CASSIPEWTDSYEQYF. The CDR3 DNA follows: TGTGCCAGCAGTATCCCCGAATGGACAGATTCCTACGAGCAGTACTTC.